These 32 T cell receptor beta chains were all obtained from the same sample, sequenced in a study of CD8 T cells in Susac syndrome. Random hexamers were used to reverse transcribe an amount of roughly 0.45 to 1 ug RNA. TCRdb redid the calling of the immunoSEQ multiplex PCR reads with MiXCR, one entry per CDR3 protein. The sample includes fewer than 100,000 distinct CDR3 sequences, about 91% of them seen just once. The specimen sequenced was CD8+ T cells from PBMCs. The source of these receptors is a human donor with multiple sclerosis.

This chain joins TRBV6-5 and TRBJ2-3; D is unclear. The length of the CDR3 is 14 residues. The germline gives CDR1 MNHEY, CDR2 SVGAGI. Trimming left V 2 bases short and J 4 bases short, with 10 bases between. The CDR3 region is CASSYGLGADTQYF. The DNA of the CDR3 is TGTGCCAGCAGTTACGGATTGGGCGCAGATACGCAGTATTTT.

This clonotype has just one count. The rearrangement uses TRBV12-5 and TRBJ2-3; D remains ambiguous. Trimming shortened V by 0 bases and J by 2 bases, and 9 bases separated the two germline ends. From germline, CDR1 is LGHNT and CDR2 FRNRAP. CDR3 length: 15 amino acids. For the CDR3, the DNA is TGTGCTAGTGGTTTGGTCGGAATCCACACAGATACGCAGTATTTT. This gives the protein CASGLVGIHTDTQYF.

The CDR3 region has the DNA TGTGCCACCAGCACCTTTAGCGGGGGGGCCTACAATGAGCAGTTCTTC. This sequence encodes CATSTFSGGAYNEQFF. V is TRBV15 and J is TRBJ2-1; 11 positions match TRBD2. Germline V gene sequence: CDR1 LNHNV, CDR2 YYDKDF (reference sequence). Trimming at V came to 4 bases and at J to 2 bases, leaving 4 bases not matched to a gene. CDR3 length equals 16 residues.

The chain couples TRBV9 to TRBJ2-2, with 11 bases aligning to TRBD1. The CDR3 length is 15 residues. V lost 3 bases and J lost 7; bases outside the gene matches: 5. Germline V gene sequence: CDR1 SGDLS, CDR2 YYNGEE. The CDR3 spells CASSARDRGDGELFF. The CDR3 DNA sequence: TGTGCCAGCAGCGCCCGGGACAGGGGGGACGGGGAGCTGTTTTTT.

The chain uses TRBV7-2 and TRBJ2-1, with 7 bases that match TRBD2. Per germline, CDR1 SGHTA and CDR2 FQGNSA. This CDR3 spans 16 amino acids. The junction had 6 bases not matched to a gene; V was cut back by 1 base and J by 3 bases. CDR3 DNA sequence: TGTGCCAGCAGCTTAGACGGGAGGAGTTTCTACAATGAGCAGTTCTTC. Translating it yields CASSLDGRSFYNEQFF.

The rearrangement links TRBV28 to TRBJ2-7; tentative D call: TRBD1 (5 bases). Germline V lookup: CDR1 MDHEN, CDR2 SYDVKM. The CDR3 totals 14 residues. Trimming took off 5 bases at V and 3 bases at J, with 14 bases between the two ends. The CDR3 loop is CASSVQAELYEQYF. Here the CDR3 DNA reads TGTGCCAGCAGTGTACAGGCGGAACTCTACGAGCAGTACTTC.

Comments on this clonotype: The junction and the germline gene differ at one end; a read error may be behind it. The chain joins TRBV9 to TRBJ2-3; D uncertain. The CDR3 is 21 amino acids. The germline CDR1 and CDR2 sequences are SGDLS and YYNGEE. The CDR3 nucleotides are TGTGCCAACAGCGTAGAGGAGTATATCCGCGTGGGGTCCCCGGGCACAGATACGCAGTATTTT. As protein: CANSVEEYIRVGSPGTDTQYF.

The V and J genes are TRBV29-1 and TRBJ2-1, with TRBD2 identical over 9 bases. There are 15 residues in the CDR3. With 6 bases clipped from V and 2 bases from J, the junction kept 8 bases outside the gene matches. Germline V lookup: CDR1 SQVTM, CDR2 ANQGSEA. This chain's CDR3 is CSVDIAGATYNEQFF. As DNA, the CDR3 is TGCAGCGTAGACATAGCGGGGGCTACCTACAATGAGCAGTTCTTC.

The chain links TRBV5-6 to TRBJ2-4; D is tentatively TRBD1 or TRBD2 (5 bases each). The length of the CDR3 is 16 residues. Germline V lookup: CDR1 SGHDT, CDR2 YYEEEE. Trimming removed 4 bases from V and 6 bases from J, with 20 bases in between. CDR3 nucleotides: TGTGCCAGCAGCCCGTCCGGGACCCTCCCAGGAAACATTCAGTACTTC. This encodes CASSPSGTLPGNIQYF.

J is TRBJ2-7 and V is TRBV4-1, with D unresolved. Germline values: CDR1 MGHRA, CDR2 YSYEKL. The V gene lost 1 base and the J gene lost 0 bases, with 13 bases spanning the gap. The CDR3 loop spans 16 amino acids. The DNA for the CDR3 is TGCGCCAGCAGCCAAGTAGTGGTAGAGAGCTCCTACGAGCAGTACTTC. This encodes CASSQVVVESSYEQYF.

This clonotype showed up just once. This sequence joins TRBV9 and TRBJ2-2, with D possibly TRBD1 on 5 matching bases. V dropped 3 bases and J dropped 5 bases, with 8 bases sitting between them. Germline CDR1 reads SGDLS; CDR2 reads YYNGEE. CDR3 length: 13 residues. The CDR3 coding sequence is TGTGCCAGCAGCGCCTCAGGGACCGGGGAGCTGTTTTTT. This translates into CASSASGTGELFF.

The genes are TRBV9 and TRBJ2-1; 9 positions match TRBD2. The V gene's germline CDR1 is SGDLS and CDR2 YYNGEE. The length of the CDR3 is 18 residues. The trim removed 4 bases at V and 7 bases at J, leaving 18 bases unmatched. This CDR3 is CASSLGQLAGGPGNEQFF. The CDR3 DNA reads as TGTGCCAGCAGCCTAGGGCAACTAGCGGGCGGTCCAGGGAATGAGCAGTTCTTC.

The V gene is TRBV29-1, the J gene TRBJ2-1, with a tentative D call TRBD1 (6 bases). Trimming cost V 0 bases and J 1 base, with 13 bases left between them. From germline, CDR1 is SQVTM and CDR2 ANQGSEA. The CDR3 loop spans 16 amino acids. Written as DNA, the CDR3 is TGCAGCGTTGAAGATCCGGGCAGGGGATCCTACAATGAGCAGTTCTTC. Translation gives CSVEDPGRGSYNEQFF.

This clonotype has just one count. CDR3 sequence: CAWSPPSTWEQYF. CDR3 nucleotides: TGTGCCTGGAGTCCCCCAAGTACGTGGGAGCAGTACTTC. The rearrangement uses TRBV30 and TRBJ2-7; no clear D. The CDR3 loop spans 13 amino acids. V lost 2 bases, J lost 7 bases, and 15 bases lay in between. CDR1 and CDR2 (germline): GTSNPN, SVGIG (reference sequence).

The chain links TRBV5-1 to TRBJ2-7; weak D call: TRBD2 (6 bases). This CDR3 has 15 residues. V lost 0 bases and J 1 base, leaving 11 bases between the germline ends. Germline V gives CDR1 SGHRS, CDR2 YFSETQ. CDR3 sequence reads: CASSLVPAGSYEQYF. The CDR3 coding sequence is TGCGCCAGCAGCTTGGTTCCGGCGGGATCCTACGAGCAGTACTTC.

The chain has TRBV5-1 and TRBJ1-5; D is perhaps TRBD1 (6 bases). Germline V gives CDR1 SGHRS, CDR2 YFSETQ. V lost 3 bases to trimming and J lost 4 bases, with 11 bases between them. The CDR3 spans 14 residues. In DNA, the CDR3 is TGCGCCAGCAGCTCGGGACAAGCAAATCAGCCCCAGCATTTT. Its protein product is CASSSGQANQPQHF.

This clonotype was counted a single time. This rearrangement joins TRBV10-3 to TRBJ2-1; D remains ambiguous. V was shortened by 1 base and J by 7 bases, with 11 bases between the two germline ends. The CDR3 sequence is 14 residues long. The V gene's germline CDR1 is ENHRY and CDR2 SYGVKD. The CDR3 DNA reads as TGTGCCATCAGTGAGTTCCAGACGGGTAATGAGCAGTTCTTC. It yields the protein CAISEFQTGNEQFF.

J is TRBJ1-5 and V is TRBV27, with TRBD1 identical over 9 bases. The CDR3 runs 15 residues. Germline CDR1 is MNHEY and CDR2 is SMNVEV (reference sequence). V gave up 2 bases and J gave up 4 bases; unmatched junction bases: 3. The CDR3 region is CASSLTGTGNQPQHF. The DNA of the CDR3 is TGTGCCAGCAGTTTAACCGGGACAGGGAATCAGCCCCAGCATTTT.

DNA for the CDR3: TGCGCCAGCAGTAGTGACAGGGCGGGGAATCAGCCCCAGCATTTT. Translating it yields CASSSDRAGNQPQHF. The chain recombines TRBV10-2 with TRBJ1-5; TRBD1 agrees at 7 bases. Per the germline V gene, CDR1 is WSHSY and CDR2 is SAAADI. The CDR3 extends over 15 amino acids. V shed 5 bases and J 4 bases; nucleotides not matched to a gene: 8.

CDR3: CASSPTGRKNTEAFF. The CDR3 coding sequence is TGTGCCAGCAGCCCGACAGGGCGGAAGAACACTGAAGCTTTCTTT. This rearrangement joins TRBV12-3 or TRBV12-4 to TRBJ1-1, with 7 bases fitting TRBD1. The trim removed 6 bases at V and 1 base at J, leaving 8 bases unmatched. The CDR3 is 15 residues long.

This rearrangement joins TRBV10-3 to TRBJ2-7; possibly TRBD2 for D (6 bases). The CDR3 contains 18 residues. CDR1 is ENHRY, CDR2 SYGVKD, per germline. The germline V and J ends were trimmed by 3 bases and 2 bases, with 23 bases remaining between them. CDR3 nucleotide sequence: TGTGCCATCAGTGAAGGGATCTTAGGGCTAGCGAATCCCTACGAGCAGTACTTC. Translation: CAISEGILGLANPYEQYF.

The rearrangement joins TRBV30 to TRBJ2-1; unclear D gene. Deletions cut 3 bases from V and 12 bases from J, with 12 bases between. The V gene's germline CDR1 is GTSNPN and CDR2 SVGIG (reference sequence). This CDR3 spans 11 amino acids. The CDR3 DNA reads TGTGCCTGGAGCGACCCCATGTGGCAGTTCTTC. Translation gives CAWSDPMWQFF.

This chain connects TRBV30 to TRBJ1-2; 9 bases match TRBD1. V was clipped by 2 bases and J by 6 bases; unmatched bases: 4. There are 13 residues in the CDR3. Per germline, CDR1 GTSNPN and CDR2 SVGIG (reference sequence). The CDR3 spells CAWSWGQGDGYTF. The CDR3 DNA is TGTGCCTGGAGTTGGGGACAGGGCGATGGCTACACCTTC.

The chain combines TRBV7-3 with TRBJ2-1; perhaps TRBD2 as D (5 bases). Germline V gene data show CDR1 as SGHTA and CDR2 as FQGTGA. The CDR3 extends over 16 amino acids. Trimming removed 0 bases from V and 8 bases from J, with 17 bases in between. The CDR3 DNA is TGTGCCAGCAGCTTAACGGGAAGGAGGTTGTACGATGAGCAGTTCTTC. Encoded protein: CASSLTGRRLYDEQFF.

The chain uses TRBV29-1 and TRBJ1-1, with D uncertain. CDR1 is SQVTM, CDR2 ANQGSEA, per germline. Trimming removed 2 bases at V and 0 bases at J, with 7 bases between. The CDR3 sequence is 13 residues long. CDR3 coding DNA: TGCAGCGTTGAAAAGGGTATGAACACTGAAGCTTTCTTT. Translation gives CSVEKGMNTEAFF.

This chain joins TRBV7-9 and TRBJ2-7; D remains ambiguous. The CDR3 length is 11 residues. V dropped 5 bases and J dropped 6 bases, with 8 bases sitting between them. CDR1 is SEHNR, CDR2 FQNEAQ, per germline (reference sequence). Written as DNA, the CDR3 is TGTGCCAGCAGCGTGAGCTCCGAGCAGTACTTC. Protein product: CASSVSSEQYF.

V usage is TRBV29-1 and J usage is TRBJ2-1; 8 nucleotides match TRBD2. Germline CDR1 is SQVTM and CDR2 is ANQGSEA. This CDR3 spans 15 amino acids. Germline trimming cut 0 bases from V and 4 bases from J; bases unmatched to any gene: 5. As DNA, the CDR3 is TGCAGCGTTGAAGAGGCTAGCGGGCTTTACAATGAGCAGTTCTTC. Its translation is CSVEEASGLYNEQFF.

The J gene is TRBJ2-7, the V gene TRBV5-4, with 8 bases identical to TRBD2. CDR3 size: 14 residues. V shed 4 bases and J 4 bases; nucleotides not matched to a gene: 7. In germline, CDR1 is SGHNT, CDR2 YYREEE (reference sequence). CDR3 sequence reads: CASSPMGLVYEQYF. The CDR3 bases are TGTGCCAGCAGCCCAATGGGACTAGTATACGAGCAGTACTTC.

The rearrangement joins TRBV12-5 to TRBJ2-7; D is unclear. CDR1 and CDR2 (germline): LGHNT, FRNRAP. This CDR3 contains 13 residues. The V end lost 0 bases, the J end lost 6 bases, and 9 bases lay between the germline ends. CDR3 amino acids: CASGLVPNPEQYF. The CDR3 DNA reads as TGTGCTAGTGGTTTGGTACCGAACCCCGAGCAGTACTTC.

V and J are TRBV6-2 or TRBV6-3 and TRBJ1-2, with D perhaps TRBD1 (6 bases). Germline V gene lookup returns CDR1 MNHEY and CDR2 SVGEGT. This CDR3 spans 14 amino acids. Trimming took 3 bases from V and 4 from J, leaving 12 bases between them. CDR3: CASSYSQDSYGYTF. The DNA for the CDR3 is TGTGCCAGCAGTTATTCCCAGGACAGCTATGGCTACACCTTC.

The V gene is TRBV7-3, the J gene TRBJ1-2; D is unclear. V gave up 5 bases and J gave up 3 bases, with 22 bases separating them. CDR3 length: 17 residues. Germline CDR1 and CDR2: SGHTA and FQGTGA. CDR3 sequence (DNA): TGTGCCAGCAGCCCGGCGGGATCGAGATTATTAGACTATGGCTACACCTTC. Protein product: CASSPAGSRLLDYGYTF.

The J gene is TRBJ1-3, the V gene TRBV2, with D unclear. The CDR3 extends over 15 amino acids. V was cut by 7 bases and J by 0 bases, with 13 bases left in between. The germline V gene encodes CDR1 SNHLY and CDR2 FYNNEI. The CDR3 loop reads CASMSGRTSGNTIYF. CDR3 sequence (DNA): TGTGCCAGCATGTCGGGGAGAACCTCTGGAAACACCATATATTTT.